This TCR beta chain emerged from a study of blood T cell repertoires in COVID-19. In the authors' workflow: It was from reference gene primer amplification that nucleated cell counts were estimated. Here immunoSEQ multiplex PCR was the method, and the copy in TCRdb shows in-frame clones only, minus some. V, J and clone size were drawn from that table, and D and trimming were deduced from the DNA. The profile shows 140,000 to 150,000 clones, roughly 84% of them singletons. This clone has only one observation. Participants were aged about 18 to 100 years, lived in roughly 23 US areas, and enrolled virtually. The CDR3 extends over 13 amino acids. V gave up 7 bases and J gave up 0 bases, with 9 bases separating them. Germline loops: CDR1 MNHEY, CDR2 SVGAGI.

The sequence was collected from a woman in her forties or fifties who had been exposed to COVID-19. The chain has TRBV6-5 and TRBJ1-1; D is uncertain. Sequenced input: PBMCs or T cells enriched from blood (not recorded which). The CDR3 DNA sequence: TGTGCCAGCACGGTAAAACTGAACACTGAAGCTTTCTTT. It is translated as CASTVKLNTEAFF.